The TCR beta chain described here comes from a study of blood T cell repertoires in COVID-19. Turning to the study itself: COVID-19 samples from acute and convalescent phases originated in the United States, Italy and Spain.

The data were produced by immunoSEQ multiplex PCR, yet TCRdb's version contains in-frame clones alone and is incomplete. Counted here are 360,000 or so clones, approximately 89% occurring once; the ten biggest clones make up 1.7%. Losses at the gene ends were 1 base for V and 5 bases for J; bases not matched to a gene: 2. CDR3 size: 13 residues. Germline values: CDR1 MDHEN, CDR2 SYDVKM. Participants were aged about 18 to 90 years from around 25 US areas. The study assigned cohorts using participant-reported clinical history. Sample: PBMCs or T cells enriched from blood (not recorded which). The chain carries TRBV28 and TRBJ2-7, with 7 bases aligning to TRBD2. The source of this sequence is a woman younger than 45 who had recovered from COVID-19. The CDR3: CASSLLGGDEQYF. In DNA form, the CDR3 reads TGTGCCAGCAGTTTATTGGGGGGGGACGAGCAGTACTTC.